The text below deals with one TCR beta chain. Per the study methods: Using reference gene primer amplification, nucleated cell counts were estimated. The method was immunoSEQ multiplex PCR; TCRdb's version includes in-frame clones alone and lacks a portion of them. V and J calls and clone size are copied from that table; D and trimming were computed from the DNA. The sample has approximately 150,000 clones; roughly 89% are singletons. This entry comes from a study of blood T cell repertoires in COVID-19. As for the study in general: COVID-19 samples from acute and convalescent phases originated in the United States, Italy and Spain. Sample material is recorded as cDNA or gDNA derived from T cells, B-cell-depleted T cells, or PBMCs.

Germline CDR1 is SGHKS and CDR2 is YYEKEE (reference sequence). CDR3 size: 18 residues. Deletions cut 1 base from V and 1 base from J, with 20 bases between. The sequencing sample was made of peripheral blood. The rearrangement uses TRBV5-5 and TRBJ1-1, with D possibly matching TRBD1 (5 bases). This sequence originates from a human donor in a cohort sampled during active COVID-19. CDR3 loop: CASSLLGEKGLGNTEAFF. For the CDR3, the DNA is TGTGCCAGCAGCTTGTTGGGTGAGAAGGGGCTAGGGAACACTGAAGCTTTCTTT.